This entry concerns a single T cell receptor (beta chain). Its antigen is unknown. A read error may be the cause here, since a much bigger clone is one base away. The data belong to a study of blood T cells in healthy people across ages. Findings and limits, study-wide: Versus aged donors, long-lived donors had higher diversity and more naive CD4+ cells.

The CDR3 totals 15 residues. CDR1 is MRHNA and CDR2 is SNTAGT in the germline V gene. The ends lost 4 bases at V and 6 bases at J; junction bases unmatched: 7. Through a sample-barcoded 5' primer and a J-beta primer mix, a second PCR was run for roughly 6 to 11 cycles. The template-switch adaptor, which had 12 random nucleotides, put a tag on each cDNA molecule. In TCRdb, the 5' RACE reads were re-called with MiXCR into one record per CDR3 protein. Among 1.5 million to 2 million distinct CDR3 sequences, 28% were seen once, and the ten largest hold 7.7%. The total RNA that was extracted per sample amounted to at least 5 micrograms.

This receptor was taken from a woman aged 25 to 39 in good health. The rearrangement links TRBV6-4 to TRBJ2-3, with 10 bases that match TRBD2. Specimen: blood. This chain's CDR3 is CASSGAAGGPDTQYF. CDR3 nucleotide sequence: TGTGCCAGCAGTGGAGCAGCGGGAGGGCCGGATACGCAGTATTTT.